This T cell receptor (beta chain) was found in a study of shared clonotypes between healthy human individuals. Repertoires were generated with immunoSEQ multiplex PCR, while TCRdb's copy carries only in-frame clones and drops some. The data hold about 1.5 million clones, with about 98% observed a single time. V gave up 4 bases and J gave up 0 bases, with 7 bases separating them. The CDR3 covers 14 residues. CDR1 and CDR2 (germline): SNHLY, FYNNEI. What was sequenced was naive CD4+ T cells sorted from blood. Specified subset: CD45RA+ positively selected. The receptor was isolated from a man aged 25 to 45 in good health. V usage is TRBV2 and J usage is TRBJ1-5; unclear D gene. The CDR3 nucleotides read TGTGCCAGCAGTGGAGACTATAGCAATCAGCCCCAGCATTTT. Encoded protein: CASSGDYSNQPQHF.